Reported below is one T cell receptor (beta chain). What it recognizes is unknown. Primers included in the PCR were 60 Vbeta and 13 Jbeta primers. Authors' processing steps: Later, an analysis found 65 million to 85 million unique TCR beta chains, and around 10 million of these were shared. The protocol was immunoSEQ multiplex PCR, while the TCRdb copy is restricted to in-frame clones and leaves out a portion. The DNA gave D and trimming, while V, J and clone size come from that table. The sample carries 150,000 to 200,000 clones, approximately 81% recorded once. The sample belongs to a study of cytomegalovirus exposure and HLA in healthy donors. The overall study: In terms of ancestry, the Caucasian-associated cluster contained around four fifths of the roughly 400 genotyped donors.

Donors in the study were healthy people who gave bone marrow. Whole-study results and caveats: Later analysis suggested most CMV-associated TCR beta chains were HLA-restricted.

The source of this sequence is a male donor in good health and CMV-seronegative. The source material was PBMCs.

The CDR3 bases are TGTGCCACCACATCCCAGGGGACCAACACTGAAGCTTTCTTT. As protein: CATTSQGTNTEAFF. The V and J genes are TRBV19 and TRBJ1-1, with D perhaps TRBD1 (6 bases). Trimming pared 10 bases from V and 2 bases from J, leaving 17 bases between. This CDR3 has 14 amino acids. Germline V lookup: CDR1 LNHDA, CDR2 SQIVND (reference sequence).